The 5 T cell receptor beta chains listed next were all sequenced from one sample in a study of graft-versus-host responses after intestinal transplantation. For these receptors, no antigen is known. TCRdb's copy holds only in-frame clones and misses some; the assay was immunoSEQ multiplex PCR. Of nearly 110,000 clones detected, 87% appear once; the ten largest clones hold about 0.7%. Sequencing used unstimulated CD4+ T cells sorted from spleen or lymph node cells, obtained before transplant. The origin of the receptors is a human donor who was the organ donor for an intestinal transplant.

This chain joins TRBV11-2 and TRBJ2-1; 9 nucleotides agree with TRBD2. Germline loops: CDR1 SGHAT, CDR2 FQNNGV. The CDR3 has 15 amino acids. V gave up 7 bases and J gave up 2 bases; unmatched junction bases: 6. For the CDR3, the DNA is TGTGCCAGCACCCTAGGGACTAGCACCTACAATGAGCAGTTCTTC. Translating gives CASTLGTSTYNEQFF.

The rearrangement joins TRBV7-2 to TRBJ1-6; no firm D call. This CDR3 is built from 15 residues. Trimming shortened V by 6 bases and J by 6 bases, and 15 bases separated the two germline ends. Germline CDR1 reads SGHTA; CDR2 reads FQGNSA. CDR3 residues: CASRYSAPSNSPLHF. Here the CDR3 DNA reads TGTGCCAGCAGATACTCGGCCCCCTCTAATTCACCCCTCCACTTT.

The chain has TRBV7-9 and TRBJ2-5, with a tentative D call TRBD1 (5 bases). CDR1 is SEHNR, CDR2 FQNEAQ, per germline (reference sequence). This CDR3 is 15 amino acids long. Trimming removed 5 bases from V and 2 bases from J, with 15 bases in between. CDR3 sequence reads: CASSAGHPRQETQYF. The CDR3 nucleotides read TGTGCCAGCAGCGCAGGACACCCTCGACAAGAGACCCAGTACTTC.

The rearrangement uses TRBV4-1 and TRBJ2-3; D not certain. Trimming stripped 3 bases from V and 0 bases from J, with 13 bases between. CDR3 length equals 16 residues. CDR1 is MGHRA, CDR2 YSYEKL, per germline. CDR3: CASSHPAATSTDTQYF. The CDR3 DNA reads TGCGCCAGCAGCCACCCTGCCGCTACTAGCACAGATACGCAGTATTTT.

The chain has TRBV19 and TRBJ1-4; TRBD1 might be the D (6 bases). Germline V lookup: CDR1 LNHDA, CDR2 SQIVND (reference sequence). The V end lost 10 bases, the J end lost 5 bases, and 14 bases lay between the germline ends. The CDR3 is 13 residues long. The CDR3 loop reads CANQTGPNEKLFF. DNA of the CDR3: TGTGCCAACCAGACAGGACCAAATGAAAAACTGTTTTTT. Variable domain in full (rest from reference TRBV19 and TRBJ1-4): DGGITQSPKYLFRKEGQNVTLSCEQNLNHDAMYWYRQDPGQGLRLIYYSQIVNDFQKGDIAEGYSVSREKKESFPLTVTSAQKNPTAFYLCANQTGPNEKLFFGSGTQLSVL.